These 9 T cell receptor beta chains came from one sample sequenced in a study of identical twins. TCRdb fed the 5' RACE reads into MiXCR, producing one record per CDR3 protein. The table includes under 900,000 distinct CDR3 sequences, about 12% detected once. This sample also appeared in a second study, on yellow fever vaccine responses in identical twins.

Sequencing used PBMCs. The receptors stem from a woman between 18 and 30 years old in good health.

This clonotype has more than one count but fewer than ten. The chain couples TRBV10-3 to TRBJ2-2, with D perhaps TRBD1 (5 bases). V was trimmed by 8 bases and J by 0 bases, leaving 10 bases between them. CDR3 size: 14 residues. Germline V lookup: CDR1 ENHRY, CDR2 SYGVKD. CDR3 protein: CAIGAAANTGELFF. As DNA, the CDR3 is TGTGCCATCGGGGCGGCGGCGAACACCGGGGAGCTGTTTTTT.

Only a few counts were recorded for this clonotype. J is TRBJ2-4 and V is TRBV27, with no clear D. The germline gives CDR1 MNHEY, CDR2 SMNVEV (reference sequence). CDR3 length: 13 amino acids. Trimming took off 0 bases at V and 5 bases at J, with 5 bases between the two ends. The CDR3 DNA reads as TGTGCCAGCAGTTTATCTGGGGAAAACATTCAGTACTTC. It is translated as CASSLSGENIQYF.

This clonotype showed up many times. The genes are TRBV24-1 and TRBJ2-3; no reliable D call. V was clipped by 4 bases and J by 0 bases, with 7 bases between them. CDR3 length: 14 amino acids. Germline V gene data show CDR1 as KGHDR and CDR2 as SFDVKD. The CDR3, as DNA: TGTGCCACCAGTGACATCGGGAGCACAGATACGCAGTATTTT. It codes for CATSDIGSTDTQYF.

This clonotype was observed a handful of times. V gene TRBV7-2 combines with J gene TRBJ2-2; 9 bases are shared with TRBD2. CDR3 size: 16 residues. Trimming took 2 bases from V and 4 from J; bases not matched to a gene: 5. CDR1 is SGHTA and CDR2 is FQGNSA in the germline V gene. In nucleotides, the CDR3 is TGTGCCAGCAGCTTACGGGCGGGGGGGCCCACCGGGGAGCTGTTTTTT. Amino acids: CASSLRAGGPTGELFF. The variable domain in full, completed from reference TRBV7-2 and TRBJ2-2, reads GAGVSQSPSNKVTEKGKDVELRCDPISGHTALYWYRQSLGQGLEFLIYFQGNSAPDKSGLPSDRFSAERTGGSVSTLTIQRTQQEDSAVYLCASSLRAGGPTGELFFGEGSRLTVL.

V gene TRBV2 combines with J gene TRBJ1-2; TRBD1 is a possible D gene (6 bases). CDR3 length equals 16 residues. Trimming cost V 1 base and J 0 bases, with 12 bases left between them. Germline V lookup: CDR1 SNHLY, CDR2 FYNNEI. The CDR3 sequence: CASSEEGGTPNYGYTF. The CDR3, as DNA: TGTGCCAGCAGTGAAGAGGGGGGGACCCCTAACTATGGCTACACCTTC.

This clonotype was counted at least ten times. This rearrangement joins TRBV21-1 to TRBJ1-1; the table calls TRBD1, which could not be checked here. TRBV21-1 is classified as a pseudogene. The CDR3 runs 16 residues. CDR3 residues: CASSKFGYTGGTEAFF. The CDR3, as DNA: TGTGCCAGCAGCAAATTTGGTTATACAGGGGGCACTGAAGCTTTCTTT.

This clonotype was counted a few times. This chain connects TRBV4-1 to TRBJ1-1; 10 bases line up with TRBD1. This CDR3 region has 18 residues. The V gene's germline CDR1 is MGHRA and CDR2 YSYEKL. V trimming: 4 bases; J trimming: 4 bases; junction bases outside the gene matches: 15. The DNA of the CDR3 is TGCGCCAGCAGCCTAAGAGTCCCGGGACAGGGGTCAGTCACTGAAGCTTTCTTT. The encoded protein is CASSLRVPGQGSVTEAFF.

The J gene is TRBJ2-5, the V gene TRBV3-1, with D tentatively TRBD1 or TRBD2 (6 bases each). The CDR3 extends over 19 amino acids. CDR1 and CDR2 from the germline V gene are LGHDT and YNNKEL (reference sequence). V was pared by 3 bases and J by 5 bases, with 28 bases between. This CDR3 is CASSHVTWGQGGLGETQYF. The CDR3 DNA is TGTGCCAGCAGCCACGTAACATGGGGGCAGGGAGGTTTGGGGGAGACCCAGTACTTC.

In this sample, this clonotype turned up a few times. The genes are TRBV27 and TRBJ2-7; TRBD1 matches 10 bases. V gave up 6 bases and J gave up 2 bases; unmatched junction bases: 4. Germline assignment: CDR1 MNHEY and CDR2 SMNVEV (reference sequence). The CDR3 sequence is 14 residues long. The CDR3 here is CASSRDRGTYEQYV. DNA of the CDR3: TGTGCCAGCAGCCGGGACAGGGGAACCTACGAGCAGTACGTC.